This entry features one T cell receptor (beta chain) sequence. This clonotype was recorded at least ten times. No cognate antigen has been identified for it. No qualities accompany the bases; no much larger clone lies one base away. From the cysteine through the phenylalanine, the CDR3 covers 16 amino acids. The CDR3 DNA has 48 bases and is translated from base 1. CDR1 and CDR2 are read off the germline V gene as SGHTA and FQGNSA. Trimming takes 5 bases from V and 0 bases from J, and the germline ends sit 16 bases apart. This entry belongs to a study of T cell repertoires in cytomegalovirus infection (dated by TCRdb to the late 2010s). About the study as a whole: The peptide stimulations were aimed at well-studied HLA-B-restricted epitopes as well as recently identified HLA-C-restricted CMV epitopes, whose presentation resists viral immunomodulation. Donor HLA type was relevant to the analysis, as public TCR beta signatures indicated carriage of CMV infection together with the matching HLA type.

Taken with the paper, the label for treatment or condition translates to: in vitro stimulation with specific CMV peptide epitopes to enrich CMV-specific T cells. What the work shows at the level of the full study, not this receptor alone: In both this cohort and an independent cohort of 350 or so donors, the cumulative frequency of public TCR beta family members distinguished carriers of CMV infection plus the relevant HLA type. The ex vivo response was dominated by HLA-C-restricted CMV-specific TCR beta clonotypes, and the single most frequent clonotype in two of eight donors was supplied by these HLA-C-restricted clonotypes.

Sequencer: Illumina HiSeq 1500. TCRdb reanalyzed the raw reads on its own, using fastp at Q25 for trimming and MiXCR for clone calling, and kept in-frame beta chains. Identical CDR3 proteins give one entry, which carries the most common genes and DNA. Recorded for this sample are 680,000 or so distinct CDR3 sequences; around a third of them occurred a single time. 18% of the sample comes from the top ten. The sample consisted of cultured PBMCs, taken from culture after CMV antigen stimulation. This chain joins TRBV7-2 to TRBJ1-2; TRBD1 is possibly the D segment (6 matching bases). The sequence derives from a human donor in good health (CMV status not recorded). Some clones in this sample may be carry-over from other donors' samples. The DNA reads as follows: TGTGCCAGCAGCCCCCAGGGGCAGGTAGCTAACTATGGCTACACCTTC. Its translation reads: CASSPQGQVANYGYTF.